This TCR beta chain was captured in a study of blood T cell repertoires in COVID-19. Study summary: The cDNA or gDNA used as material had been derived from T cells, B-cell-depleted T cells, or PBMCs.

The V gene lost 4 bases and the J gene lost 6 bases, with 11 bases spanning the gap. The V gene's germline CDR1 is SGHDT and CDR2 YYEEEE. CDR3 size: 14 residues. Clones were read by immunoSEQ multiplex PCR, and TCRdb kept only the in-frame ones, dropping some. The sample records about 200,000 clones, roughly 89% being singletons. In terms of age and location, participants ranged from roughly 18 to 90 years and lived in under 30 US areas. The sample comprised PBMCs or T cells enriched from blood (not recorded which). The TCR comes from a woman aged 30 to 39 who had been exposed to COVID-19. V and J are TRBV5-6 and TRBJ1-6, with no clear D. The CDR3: CASSVGRRNSPLHF. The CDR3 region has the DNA TGTGCCAGCAGCGTCGGGAGGCGTAATTCACCCCTCCACTTT.